What follows are 27 T cell receptor beta chains derived from one specimen sequenced in a study of CDR3 diversity in severe acne. TCRdb reprocessed the PCR reads via MiXCR and lists one record per CDR3 protein. This table has fewer than 90,000 distinct CDR3 sequences, approximately 49% appearing once. The sample was blood. Receptors originate from a male donor with severe acne vulgaris.

The chain has TRBV20-1 and TRBJ2-1; D is unclear. The V end was cut by 3 bases, the J end by 6 bases, with 12 bases between. The CDR3 extends over 13 amino acids. Germline-derived CDR1 and CDR2 are DFQATT and SNEGSKA (reference sequence). The CDR3 nucleotides read TGCAGTGCTAGGGGCCTAGATGCCAATGAGCAGTTCTTC. Translated, it gives CSARGLDANEQFF.

This clonotype was counted many times. The chain joins TRBV5-8 to TRBJ1-2; D perhaps matches TRBD1 (6 bases). This CDR3 has 13 residues. Germline-derived CDR1 and CDR2 are SGHTS and YDEGEE. V lost 5 bases to trimming and J lost 6 bases, with 14 bases between them. The CDR3, as DNA: TGTGCCAGCAGGGTGGACAGTGTAAATGGCTACACCTTC. Its translation is CASRVDSVNGYTF.

This clonotype was found a few times. The chain combines TRBV5-1 with TRBJ1-1; TRBD1 is a possible D gene (5 bases). V was pared by 5 bases and J by 7 bases, with 12 bases between. Germline lookup yields CDR1 SGHRS and CDR2 YFSETQ. The CDR3 has 12 amino acids. As DNA, the CDR3 is TGCGCCAGCAGAGCCGCGGGGGTTGAAGCTTTCTTT. Its translation is CASRAAGVEAFF.

The chain links TRBV20-1 to TRBJ2-7; 8 nucleotides agree with TRBD2. The germline gives CDR1 DFQATT, CDR2 SNEGSKA (reference sequence). The CDR3 consists of 13 residues. CDR3 sequence: CSARDMGRGVAGV. CDR3 DNA: TGCAGTGCTAGAGATATGGGCAGAGGGGTAGCGGGAGTC.

The chain employs TRBV11-2 and TRBJ1-5, with D possibly being TRBD1 (5 bases). V shed 5 bases and J shed 5 bases, with 13 bases lying between them. The CDR3 contains 14 residues. Germline V CDR1 and CDR2: SGHAT, FQNNGV. The CDR3 sequence is CASSRWGSDQPQHF. The CDR3 nucleotides are TGTGCCAGCAGCCGGTGGGGGTCGGATCAGCCCCAGCATTTT.

The chain recombines TRBV25-1 with TRBJ1-1; no clear D gene. This CDR3 contains 12 residues. The V and J ends lost 7 bases and 2 bases respectively, with 8 bases between them. Germline CDR1 is MGHDK and CDR2 is SYGVNS. DNA for the CDR3: TGTGCCAGCAAACAAGCCAACACTGAAGCTTTCTTT. The encoded protein is CASKQANTEAFF. Variable domain in full (rest from reference TRBV25-1 and TRBJ1-1): EADIYQTPRYLVIGTGKKITLECSQTMGHDKMYWYQQDPGMELHLIHYSYGVNSTEKGDLSSESTVSRIRTEHFPLTLESARPSHTSQYLCASKQANTEAFFGQGTRLTVV.

This clonotype appeared once. V and J are TRBV9 and TRBJ2-3, with D hard to call. Germline CDR1 and CDR2: SGDLS and YYNGEE. Trimming stripped 3 bases from V and 2 bases from J, with 7 bases between. This CDR3 has 13 residues. The CDR3 region has the DNA TGTGCCAGCAGCGGGTCGGTCACAGATACGCAGTATTTT. This codes for CASSGSVTDTQYF.

This clonotype was counted a single time. The chain uses TRBV12-3 or TRBV12-4 and TRBJ1-5; the match to TRBD1 covers 7 bases. CDR3 length equals 15 residues. V shed 6 bases and J 4 bases; nucleotides not matched to a gene: 9. CDR3 DNA: TGTGCCAGCAGACCTGGGACAGTCTGGAATCAGCCCCAGCATTTT. This encodes CASRPGTVWNQPQHF.

The J gene is TRBJ1-2, the V gene TRBV24-1, with unresolved D. Trimming pared 4 bases from V and 4 bases from J, leaving 12 bases between. In germline, CDR1 is KGHDR, CDR2 SFDVKD. The CDR3 length is 14 residues. The CDR3 nucleotides are TGTGCCACCAGTGACCCCGGAAGCGTCTATGGCTACACCTTC. Its translation: CATSDPGSVYGYTF.

The chain uses TRBV25-1 and TRBJ2-3; D is possibly TRBD1 or TRBD2 (5 bases each). Germline V gives CDR1 MGHDK, CDR2 SYGVNS. With 2 bases removed from V and 3 bases from J, the gap between germline ends came to 15 bases. CDR3 size: 16 residues. The CDR3 is CASSEGTTTWTDTQYF. In nucleotides, the CDR3 is TGTGCCAGCAGTGAAGGGACCACTACATGGACAGATACGCAGTATTTT. Based on the CDR3 plus reference TRBV25-1 and TRBJ2-3, the full variable domain is EADIYQTPRYLVIGTGKKITLECSQTMGHDKMYWYQQDPGMELHLIHYSYGVNSTEKGDLSSESTVSRIRTEHFPLTLESARPSHTSQYLCASSEGTTTWTDTQYFGPGTRLTVL.

The table lists this clonotype with many counts. The chain combines TRBV6-4 with TRBJ2-1, with D possibly matching TRBD2 (5 bases). The CDR3 extends over 15 amino acids. Germline CDR1 is MRHNA and CDR2 is SNTAGT. V was clipped by 11 bases and J by 6 bases, with 23 bases between them. CDR3 DNA sequence: TGTGCCTCCTCACCCCGGGGTAGTGGAGGCAATGAGCAGTTCTTC. Encoded protein: CASSPRGSGGNEQFF.

J is TRBJ2-3 and V is TRBV5-1; D not resolved. The germline CDR1 and CDR2 sequences are SGHRS and YFSETQ. CDR3 size: 17 residues. Between the trimmed V and J ends, which lost 4 bases and 0 bases, there was a span of 18 bases. The CDR3 nucleotides read TGCGCCAGCAGCCCAAGTCGGGCTAGTACTAGCACAGATACGCAGTATTTT. Translated: CASSPSRASTSTDTQYF.

This chain links TRBV20-1 with TRBJ2-7; 15 positions match TRBD2. Germline loops: CDR1 DFQATT, CDR2 SNEGSKA (reference sequence). J lost 9 bases, V lost 6 bases, and 9 bases had no gene match. This CDR3 is built from 14 residues. The CDR3 spells CSAHGLAGGAWQYF. In nucleotides, the CDR3 is TGCAGTGCCCACGGACTAGCGGGGGGGGCCTGGCAGTACTTC.

The chain combines TRBV18 with TRBJ2-1, with D tentatively TRBD1 or TRBD2 (5 bases each). The germline V gene has CDR1 KGHSH and CDR2 LQKENI. With 6 bases removed from V and 6 bases from J, the gap between germline ends came to 12 bases. The CDR3 length is 13 residues. The CDR3 spells CASSYGTGNEQFF. The CDR3 bases are TGTGCCAGCTCGTATGGGACGGGCAATGAGCAGTTCTTC.

This clonotype was picked up a small number of times. This chain links TRBV7-9 with TRBJ2-2; TRBD1 aligns across 9 bases. This CDR3 region has 16 residues. In germline, CDR1 is SEHNR, CDR2 FQNEAQ (reference sequence). After removal of 1 base from V and 4 bases from J, the junction contained 4 bases not matched to a gene. The CDR3 loop reads CASSLGTGESTGELFF. The DNA for the CDR3 is TGTGCCAGCAGCTTAGGGACAGGGGAGTCCACCGGGGAGCTGTTTTTT.

The V gene is TRBV5-1, the J gene TRBJ2-7, with 8 bases identical to TRBD2. The CDR3 runs to 15 residues. CDR1 is SGHRS and CDR2 is YFSETQ in the germline V gene. CDR3 nucleotide sequence: TGCGCCAGCAGCTTGCCGCTAGCGGGTAACAAGGAGCGGTACGTC. Residues: CASSLPLAGNKERYV.

V gene TRBV20-1 combines with J gene TRBJ2-3; the match to TRBD1 covers 9 bases. Trimming removed 4 bases from V and 0 bases from J; junction bases left unmatched: 2. Looked up from germline, CDR1 is DFQATT and CDR2 is SNEGSKA (reference sequence). The CDR3 loop spans 14 amino acids. The CDR3 DNA sequence: TGCAGTGCTAACGGACAGGGGAGCACAGATACGCAGTATTTT. This sequence encodes CSANGQGSTDTQYF.

This clonotype qualifies as medium-sized. The V gene is TRBV29-1, the J gene TRBJ1-1, with D maybe TRBD1 (5 bases). This CDR3 is 13 amino acids long. Between the trimmed V and J ends, which lost 4 bases and 4 bases, there was a span of 13 bases. Germline-derived CDR1 and CDR2 are SQVTM and ANQGSEA. CDR3 protein: CSVAIQQGTEAFF. The CDR3 coding sequence is TGCAGCGTTGCCATCCAGCAGGGCACTGAAGCTTTCTTT.

The V and J genes are TRBV24-1 and TRBJ2-5, with TRBD2 matching over 11 bases. The DNA end lines up better with TRBJ2-1; the J call may be wrong. The CDR3 has 13 residues. CDR1 and CDR2 (germline): KGHDR, SFDVKD. As DNA, the CDR3 is TGTGCCACCAGTGGACTAGCGGGACCTGAGCAGTTCTTC. Amino acids: CATSGLAGPEQFF.

The chain employs TRBV10-3 and TRBJ1-1; 8 bases align to TRBD1. Trimming at V came to 4 bases and at J to 0 bases, leaving 7 bases not matched to a gene. The CDR3 is 16 residues long. CDR1 and CDR2 (germline): ENHRY, SYGVKD. CDR3 residues: CAISGTGTGMNTEAFF. CDR3 nucleotides: TGTGCCATCAGTGGGACAGGGACGGGGATGAACACTGAAGCTTTCTTT.

This clonotype was detected only once. The chain carries TRBV2 and TRBJ2-4; 7 bases agree with TRBD2. V lost 2 bases to trimming and J lost 1 base; unmatched junction nucleotides: 8. The CDR3 loop spans 17 amino acids. Germline lookup yields CDR1 SNHLY and CDR2 FYNNEI. CDR3 sequence: CASSEYWGGEAKNIQYF. The CDR3 coding sequence is TGTGCCAGCAGTGAATATTGGGGGGGGGAGGCCAAAAACATTCAGTACTTC.

Ten or more counts support this clonotype. This chain links TRBV20-1 with TRBJ1-5; D ambiguous. V lost 4 bases to trimming and J lost 2 bases, with 9 bases between them. Germline V gene sequence: CDR1 DFQATT, CDR2 SNEGSKA (reference sequence). The CDR3 totals 13 residues. The CDR3 protein is CSATEPGNQPQHF. The CDR3 DNA reads as TGCAGTGCTACCGAGCCGGGCAATCAGCCCCAGCATTTT.

This clonotype was detected once. The chain has TRBV5-4 and TRBJ2-7, with 7 bases aligning to TRBD2. Trimming removed 4 bases from V and 6 bases from J; junction bases left unmatched: 7. The germline V gene has CDR1 SGHNT and CDR2 YYREEE (reference sequence). The CDR3 spans 13 residues. CDR3 protein: CASSTASGVEQYF. The CDR3 DNA reads TGTGCCAGCAGCACGGCTAGCGGCGTCGAGCAGTACTTC.

This clonotype was recorded only once. A much larger clone differs by one base, so this may be a read error. The chain joins TRBV19 to TRBJ1-2; TRBD1 is a possible D gene (6 bases). This CDR3 region has 14 residues. The V end lost 5 bases, the J end lost 3 bases, and 13 bases lay between the germline ends. Germline V gene data show CDR1 as LNHDA and CDR2 as SQIVND (reference sequence). Here the CDR3 DNA reads TGTGCCAGTAGTGTAACGGACAGCTACTATGGCTACACCTTC. It specifies CASSVTDSYYGYTF.

A remark on this clonotype: A much more abundant neighbour one base away suggests this may be a read error. This chain connects TRBV5-4 to TRBJ1-6; 10 positions agree with TRBD1. The CDR3 sequence is 15 residues long. From germline, CDR1 is SGHNT and CDR2 YYREEE (reference sequence). The CDR3 coding sequence is TGTGCCGGCAGCTCCAGGGACAGGGGAGGATCACCCCTCCACTTT. Translated, it gives CAGSSRDRGGSPLHF.

The V call is TRBV25-1, the J call TRBJ1-1; D remains ambiguous. There are 17 residues in the CDR3. Germline-derived CDR1 and CDR2 are MGHDK and SYGVNS. Trimming stripped 1 base from V and 1 base from J, with 16 bases between. CDR3 nucleotides: TGTGCCAGCAGTGAATCGAAGGCCTGGGGAGGGAACACTGAAGCTTTCTTT. Protein: CASSESKAWGGNTEAFF.

Points on this clonotype: A read error may be the cause here, since a much bigger clone is one base away. V and J are TRBV7-9 and TRBJ2-5; D is unresolved. The CDR3 length is 13 residues. Germline V gives CDR1 SEHNR, CDR2 FQNEAQ (reference sequence). CDR3 bases: TGTGCCAGCAGCTTACGAGGCCAAGGGACCCAGTACTTC. It translates to CASSLRGQGTQYF.